The 12 T cell receptor beta chains reported below all come from one sample, sequenced in a study of cytomegalovirus exposure and HLA in healthy donors. Use of 60 Vbeta and 13 Jbeta primers characterized the PCR. Some clones are missing from TCRdb's copy, which holds only in-frame ones; the method was immunoSEQ multiplex PCR. The sample records 80,000 to 100,000 clones, around 77% being singletons. Sample: PBMCs. These TCRs come from a man aged 35 to 55 in good health and CMV-seronegative.

The J gene is TRBJ2-5, the V gene TRBV18; possibly TRBD1 for D (6 bases). The germline V and J ends were trimmed by 4 bases and 4 bases, with 13 bases remaining between them. The CDR3 is 14 amino acids. CDR1 KGHSH and CDR2 LQKENI come from the germline V gene. This CDR3 is CASSRDKGRETQYF. As DNA, the CDR3 is TGTGCCAGCTCACGGGACAAGGGGCGAGAGACCCAGTACTTC.

The V call is TRBV5-1, the J call TRBJ2-1; 10 nucleotides line up with TRBD2. Losses at the gene ends were 4 bases for V and 2 bases for J; bases not matched to a gene: 3. The CDR3 loop spans 15 amino acids. Per the germline V gene, CDR1 is SGHRS and CDR2 is YFSETQ. The CDR3 DNA follows: TGCGCCAGCAGCCCGGGACTAGCGACCTACAATGAGCAGTTCTTC. Its protein is CASSPGLATYNEQFF.

This sequence joins TRBV5-1 and TRBJ2-7, with 7 bases matching TRBD1. CDR1 SGHRS and CDR2 YFSETQ come from the germline V gene. V was clipped by 2 bases and J by 2 bases; unmatched bases: 7. The CDR3 contains 15 residues. DNA for the CDR3: TGCGCCAGCAGCTTCTTGACAGGGAACCCCTACGAGCAGTACTTC. Protein product: CASSFLTGNPYEQYF.

CDR3 region: CASSRGTSGRTDTQYF. CDR3 in DNA: TGTGCCAGCAGCCGTGGGACTAGCGGGAGAACAGATACGCAGTATTTT. The genes are TRBV28 and TRBJ2-3, with TRBD2 matching over 14 bases. CDR1 MDHEN and CDR2 SYDVKM come from the germline V gene. V lost 6 bases and J lost 3; bases outside the gene matches: 5. The length of the CDR3 is 16 residues.

This clone was observed a single time. The rearrangement joins TRBV6-5 to TRBJ1-2; D is perhaps TRBD1 (6 bases). Germline V gives CDR1 MNHEY, CDR2 SVGAGI. Trimming shortened V by 6 bases and J by 4 bases, and 18 bases separated the two germline ends. The CDR3 totals 15 residues. CDR3 amino acids: CASRERTASSYGYTF. CDR3 in DNA: TGTGCCAGCAGAGAAAGGACAGCCAGCAGCTATGGCTACACCTTC.

This chain uses TRBV19 with TRBJ2-5; a weak D match, TRBD2 (5 bases). The CDR3 has 11 amino acids. Trimming took 6 bases from V and 5 from J, leaving 7 bases between them. From germline, CDR1 is LNHDA and CDR2 SQIVND (reference sequence). The CDR3 nucleotides are TGTGCCAGTAGGACGGGGGAGACCCAGTACTTC. Translating gives CASRTGETQYF.

With respect to this clone: One end of the junction does not line up with germline, which may come from a read error. The chain recombines TRBV7-9 with TRBJ2-1; D might be TRBD2 (6 bases). CDR1 is SEHNR, CDR2 FQNEAQ, per germline (reference sequence). The CDR3 length is 12 residues. The CDR3 coding sequence is TGTTCCAGCAGGACGGAGGGGAATGAGCAGTTCTTC. Its protein product is CSSRTEGNEQFF.

The rearrangement uses TRBV7-9 and TRBJ2-5, with D perhaps TRBD1 (5 bases). The DNA end is a closer match to TRBJ2-7, so the J assignment may be wrong. This CDR3 region has 15 residues. Germline CDR1 and CDR2: SEHNR and FQNEAQ (reference sequence). CDR3 nucleotide sequence: TGTGCCAGCAGCTTAGGCCCACAGGTAACCTACGAGCAGTACTTC. It translates to CASSLGPQVTYEQYF.

This clone was observed a few times. This sequence joins TRBV19 and TRBJ2-5, with D maybe TRBD2 (6 bases). V was clipped by 7 bases and J by 2 bases, with 23 bases between them. CDR1 and CDR2 from the germline V gene are LNHDA and SQIVND (reference sequence). CDR3 length: 17 amino acids. As DNA, the CDR3 is TGTGCCAGTACCCGTTACTCCGGACCCCGGGGGCAAGAGACCCAGTACTTC. Translation gives CASTRYSGPRGQETQYF.

The rearrangement uses TRBV5-4 and TRBJ2-1, with D possibly matching TRBD2 (5 bases). The CDR3 extends over 13 amino acids. V was clipped by 0 bases and J by 8 bases, with 9 bases between them. Germline V gene sequence: CDR1 SGHNT, CDR2 YYREEE (reference sequence). CDR3 nucleotide sequence: TGTGCCAGCAGCTTGGTCTTCGGGGATGAGCAGTTCTTC. As protein: CASSLVFGDEQFF.

The chain links TRBV6-1 to TRBJ1-2; D remains unclear. Trimming removed 7 bases from V and 4 bases from J, with 10 bases in between. The germline V gene encodes CDR1 MNHNS and CDR2 SASEGT. CDR3 size: 12 residues. CDR3 residues: CASISEGYGYTF. The CDR3, as DNA: TGTGCCAGCATATCCGAGGGCTATGGCTACACCTTC.

This clone occurred a few times. The rearrangement joins TRBV4-2 to TRBJ2-5; TRBD1 agrees at 8 bases. CDR3 size: 14 residues. Per the germline V gene, CDR1 is LGHNA and CDR2 is YNFKEQ. V shed 7 bases and J 5 bases; nucleotides not matched to a gene: 9. CDR3 in DNA: TGTGCCAGCAACTCACAGACAGGGGTGGAGACCCAGTACTTC. Encoded protein: CASNSQTGVETQYF.